The present T cell receptor (beta chain) was sequenced within a study of T cell repertoires in cytomegalovirus infection. Turning to the study itself: CMV epitopes that were recently identified and HLA-C-restricted were used alongside well-studied HLA-B-restricted ones.

Findings and limits, study-wide: The response measured ex vivo was dominated by TCR beta clonotypes (HLA-C-restricted and CMV-specific). Accumulated public TCR beta family frequency recognized individuals carrying CMV together with the relevant HLA.

TCRdb reprocessed the reads via MiXCR and lists one record per CDR3 protein. The sample lists about 830,000 distinct CDR3 sequences; about 31% were seen once. In this sample, this clonotype turned up a few times. Its antigen is not known. The sequencing used cultured CD8+ T cells from PBMCs, collected from culture after CMV antigen stimulation. This TCR derives from a human donor in good health (CMV status not recorded). Some clones in this sample may be carry-over from other donors' samples.

CDR3 DNA sequence: TGTGCCAGCAGCCCTGACCCGGGGGATCAGCCCCAGCATTTT. It codes for CASSPDPGDQPQHF. The V call is TRBV7-9, the J call TRBJ1-5, with TRBD1 as a possible D gene (5 bases). Germline V gives CDR1 SEHNR, CDR2 FQNEAQ (reference sequence). The CDR3 contains 14 residues. Trimming removed 5 bases at V and 5 bases at J, with 13 bases between. The entire variable domain, with the rest obtained from reference TRBV7-9 and TRBJ1-5, is as follows: DTGVSQNPRHKITKRGQNVTFRCDPISEHNRLYWYRQTLGQGPEFLTYFQNEAQLEKSRLLSDRFSAERPKGSFSTLEIQRTEQGDSAMYLCASSPDPGDQPQHFGDGTRLSIL.